What follows are 4 T cell receptor beta chains derived from one specimen sequenced in a study of CD8 T cells in Susac syndrome. Random hexamers were used to reverse transcribe about 0.45 to 1 ug of RNA. TCRdb re-called the immunoSEQ multiplex PCR reads through MiXCR, storing one row per CDR3 protein. This table holds 100,000 to 150,000 distinct CDR3 sequences, under 96% found once. Sequenced: CD4+ T cells from PBMCs. The receptors originated from a human donor with Susac syndrome.

The V gene is TRBV28, the J gene TRBJ2-1, with 7 bases lining up with TRBD1. J was trimmed by 7 bases and V by 3 bases; bases with no gene match: 18. The length of the CDR3 is 18 residues. Germline V gene lookup returns CDR1 MDHEN and CDR2 SYDVKM. CDR3 residues: CASSLSGGLGTFLNEQFF. In DNA form, the CDR3 reads TGTGCCAGCAGTTTGTCAGGGGGTTTAGGGACCTTCTTGAATGAGCAGTTCTTC.

J is TRBJ2-3 and V is TRBV24-1; D call uncertain. The CDR3 has 13 amino acids. Germline CDR1 reads KGHDR; CDR2 reads SFDVKD. V lost 4 bases, J lost 5 bases, and 9 bases lay in between. CDR3 in DNA: TGTGCCACCAGTGACCCTGGTAGAGATACGCAGTATTTT. This gives the protein CATSDPGRDTQYF.

The chain is built from TRBV28 and TRBJ2-7; 8 nucleotides agree with TRBD2. J was trimmed by 2 bases and V by 9 bases; bases with no gene match: 6. Germline loops: CDR1 MDHEN, CDR2 SYDVKM. This CDR3 spans 13 amino acids. The CDR3 nucleotides read TGTGCCAGTAGCGGGACTCCCACCTACGAGCAGTACTTC. Its translation: CASSGTPTYEQYF.

The chain links TRBV5-1 to TRBJ1-2, with D possibly being TRBD1 (5 bases). With 1 base removed from V and 8 bases from J, the gap between germline ends came to 15 bases. The germline gives CDR1 SGHRS, CDR2 YFSETQ. The CDR3 loop spans 14 amino acids. CDR3 amino acids: CASSLLEGAGGYTF. CDR3 DNA sequence: TGCGCCAGCAGCTTGCTGGAAGGGGCAGGCGGCTACACCTTC.